The 19 T cell receptor beta chains in this list originate from one sample, sequenced in a study of T-cell memory formation after mild COVID-19. TCRdb recomputed calls from the 5' RACE reads with MiXCR, one row per CDR3 protein. Of approximately 250,000 distinct CDR3 sequences listed, over 15% are singletons. Input material: PBMCs or a T cell subset sorted from them (not recorded which). All receptors derive from a young man who had mild COVID-19 (a few samples of this study predate the infection). Cell type and time point are not known.

This chain connects TRBV7-8 to TRBJ2-3, with D maybe TRBD2 (5 bases). Per germline, CDR1 SGHVS and CDR2 FQNEAQ. This CDR3 has 15 amino acids. V shed 5 bases and J shed 4 bases, with 16 bases lying between them. CDR3 DNA sequence: TGTGCCAGCAGCCCCCGACGTCGGGAAGCAGATACGCAGTATTTT. This translates into CASSPRRREADTQYF.

This clonotype was seen only a few times. The chain combines TRBV5-1 with TRBJ2-1; 7 bases are a match to TRBD1. CDR1 and CDR2 (germline): SGHRS, YFSETQ. CDR3 length: 14 residues. V was pared by 0 bases and J by 6 bases, with 3 bases of the junction left unmatched. The CDR3 bases are TGCGCCAGCAGCTTGGCCGGGACAGCCAATGAGCAGTTCTTC. It yields the protein CASSLAGTANEQFF.

The chain links TRBV5-1 to TRBJ2-2, with a possible D match to TRBD2 (6 bases). Germline loops: CDR1 SGHRS, CDR2 YFSETQ. CDR3 length equals 14 residues. Trimming took off 4 bases at V and 2 bases at J, with 9 bases between the two ends. The CDR3 DNA sequence: TGCGCCAGCAGCGGGGGGTTCAACACCGGGGAGCTGTTTTTT. This codes for CASSGGFNTGELFF.

This clonotype was observed many times. V is TRBV20-1 and J is TRBJ2-4; 7 nucleotides align to TRBD1. J gave up 0 bases and V 7 bases, and 6 bases lay outside the gene matches. CDR3 length: 14 residues. Per the germline V gene, CDR1 is DFQATT and CDR2 is SNEGSKA (reference sequence). The CDR3 nucleotides are TGCAGTGTTGGGACAGCTCTAGCCAAAAACATTCAGTACTTC. Protein product: CSVGTALAKNIQYF.

This clonotype was detected once. The V call is TRBV7-2, the J call TRBJ1-1; perhaps TRBD1 as D (5 bases). This CDR3 spans 13 amino acids. CDR1 and CDR2 from the germline V gene are SGHTA and FQGNSA. Trimming left V 7 bases short and J 1 base short, with 10 bases between. The CDR3 sequence is CASTQGRNTEAFF. The CDR3, as DNA: TGTGCCAGCACCCAGGGACGGAACACTGAAGCTTTCTTT.

This clonotype was seen a few times. The CDR3 sequence: CASSQGTVTFNSPLHF. DNA for the CDR3: TGCGCCAGCAGCCAAGGCACGGTTACTTTTAATTCACCCCTCCACTTT. V is TRBV4-3 and J is TRBJ1-6; D remains unclear. CDR3 length equals 16 residues. Germline assignment: CDR1 LGHNA and CDR2 YSLEER. The V end lost 1 base, the J end lost 6 bases, and 13 bases lay between the germline ends.

The rearrangement links TRBV4-2 to TRBJ2-3; a weak D match, TRBD2 (5 bases). Germline assignment: CDR1 LGHNA and CDR2 YNFKEQ. Trimming removed 1 base at V and 4 bases at J, with 18 bases between. The CDR3 sequence is 17 residues long. This chain's CDR3 is CASSQVEAQAASDTQYF. In nucleotides, the CDR3 is TGTGCCAGCAGCCAAGTAGAGGCACAAGCGGCGTCAGATACGCAGTATTTT.

The chain links TRBV24-1 to TRBJ2-1; tentatively, D is TRBD1 or TRBD2 (5 bases each). The germline V gene encodes CDR1 KGHDR and CDR2 SFDVKD. The germline V and J ends were trimmed by 3 bases and 9 bases, with 23 bases remaining between them. The CDR3 has 17 residues. This CDR3 is CATSDPGSGAGGGEQFF. The CDR3 DNA sequence: TGTGCCACCAGTGATCCCGGTTCCGGGGCGGGTGGCGGTGAGCAGTTCTTC.

This clonotype was picked up many times. The rearrangement uses TRBV7-2 and TRBJ2-1; 8 positions agree with TRBD2. The junction had 4 bases not matched to a gene; V was cut back by 5 bases and J by 1 base. CDR3 length: 15 amino acids. Germline lookup yields CDR1 SGHTA and CDR2 FQGNSA. Written as DNA, the CDR3 is TGTGCCAGCAGCCTAGGACTAGCTTCCTACAATGAGCAGTTCTTC. Encoded protein: CASSLGLASYNEQFF. Full variable domain (missing parts from reference TRBV7-2 and TRBJ2-1): GAGVSQSPSNKVTEKGKDVELRCDPISGHTALYWYRQSLGQGLEFLIYFQGNSAPDKSGLPSDRFSAERTGGSVSTLTIQRTQQEDSAVYLCASSLGLASYNEQFFGPGTRLTVL.

This clonotype showed up just a few times. The rearrangement joins TRBV20-1 to TRBJ1-2; weak D call: TRBD1 (5 bases). The CDR3 has 13 residues. Germline CDR1 reads DFQATT; CDR2 reads SNEGSKA (reference sequence). V shed 5 bases and J shed 7 bases, with 17 bases lying between them. The chain's CDR3 is CSARSQGDVGYTF. CDR3 in DNA: TGCAGTGCTCGGTCCCAAGGGGATGTTGGCTACACCTTC.

The chain couples TRBV4-3 to TRBJ2-5, with no clear D. The V and J ends lost 2 bases and 9 bases respectively, with 16 bases between them. The V gene's germline CDR1 is LGHNA and CDR2 YSLEER. CDR3 length: 14 amino acids. The CDR3 reads CASSQLDQAHAQYF. CDR3 DNA: TGCGCCAGCAGCCAACTGGACCAGGCACATGCCCAGTACTTC.

This clonotype was counted a few times. The V call is TRBV5-1, the J call TRBJ2-1, with D tentatively TRBD1 or TRBD2 (5 bases each). The CDR3 contains 13 residues. In germline, CDR1 is SGHRS, CDR2 YFSETQ. V was trimmed by 3 bases and J by 10 bases, leaving 14 bases between them. The CDR3 DNA reads as TGCGCCAGCAGCTCGGATGGGGGTGGCGAGCAGTTCTTC. Amino acid sequence: CASSSDGGGEQFF.

The chain has TRBV11-1 and TRBJ1-2; 7 bases are a match to TRBD1. The CDR3 is 14 residues long. Germline CDR1 and CDR2: SGHAT and FQDESV (reference sequence). J gave up 7 bases and V 5 bases, and 10 bases lay outside the gene matches. The chain's CDR3 is CASSRGQAASGYTF. The DNA for the CDR3 is TGTGCCAGCAGCCGAGGACAGGCCGCCTCTGGCTACACCTTC.

The rearrangement joins TRBV5-4 to TRBJ2-5; D is unresolved. Per the germline V gene, CDR1 is SGHNT and CDR2 is YYREEE (reference sequence). This CDR3 spans 12 amino acids. V lost 2 bases and J 9 bases, leaving 11 bases between the germline ends. CDR3: CASSLVGGAQYF. The CDR3 DNA reads TGTGCCAGCAGCTTAGTCGGTGGAGCCCAGTACTTC.

The chain is built from TRBV2 and TRBJ2-7; D might be TRBD1 (6 bases). CDR3 length equals 15 residues. V was pared by 6 bases and J by 3 bases, with 18 bases between. CDR1 is SNHLY and CDR2 is FYNNEI in the germline V gene. CDR3 amino acids: CASSTQGRGGYEQYF. CDR3 DNA: TGTGCCAGCAGCACACAGGGTCGAGGCGGCTACGAGCAGTACTTC.

Ten or more counts support this clonotype. The chain recombines TRBV7-2 with TRBJ2-1, with no clear D. The CDR3 runs to 14 residues. The germline V and J ends were trimmed by 5 bases and 2 bases, with 10 bases remaining between them. The germline V gene encodes CDR1 SGHTA and CDR2 FQGNSA. Here the CDR3 DNA reads TGTGCCAGCAGCCCAGGCCCAACCTACAATGAGCAGTTCTTC. This gives the protein CASSPGPTYNEQFF.

The chain combines TRBV11-3 with TRBJ2-3; D is unclear. This CDR3 has 14 residues. Germline CDR1 reads SGHNT; CDR2 reads YENEEA. V was trimmed by 6 bases and J by 6 bases, leaving 16 bases between them. In DNA, the CDR3 is TGTGCCAGCAGACTCCATCGCCGCGAGGATACGCAGTATTTT. As protein: CASRLHRREDTQYF. Based on the CDR3 plus reference TRBV11-3 and TRBJ2-3, the full variable domain is EAGVVQSPRYKIIEKKQPVAFWCNPISGHNTLYWYLQNLGQGPELLIRYENEEAVDDSQLPKDRFSAERLKGVDSTLKIQPAELGDSAVYLCASRLHRREDTQYFGPGTRLTVL.

This clonotype was seen a few times. The genes are TRBV5-1 and TRBJ2-6; perhaps TRBD1 as D (5 bases). This CDR3 has 16 residues. Germline CDR1 SGHRS, CDR2 YFSETQ. V lost 4 bases and J lost 4, with 15 bases in between. CDR3 DNA sequence: TGCGCCAGCAGCCTCCGACAGTCCGCGGGGGCCAACGTCCTGACTTTC. As protein: CASSLRQSAGANVLTF.

This clonotype was seen a handful of times. The chain couples TRBV7-8 to TRBJ2-3; the D is unclear. Looked up from germline, CDR1 is SGHVS and CDR2 is FQNEAQ. The CDR3 length is 15 residues. Trimming stripped 6 bases from V and 1 base from J, with 14 bases between. In DNA, the CDR3 is TGTGCCAGCAGTCCACGTTCTGCGGGCACAGATACGCAGTATTTT. Protein: CASSPRSAGTDTQYF.